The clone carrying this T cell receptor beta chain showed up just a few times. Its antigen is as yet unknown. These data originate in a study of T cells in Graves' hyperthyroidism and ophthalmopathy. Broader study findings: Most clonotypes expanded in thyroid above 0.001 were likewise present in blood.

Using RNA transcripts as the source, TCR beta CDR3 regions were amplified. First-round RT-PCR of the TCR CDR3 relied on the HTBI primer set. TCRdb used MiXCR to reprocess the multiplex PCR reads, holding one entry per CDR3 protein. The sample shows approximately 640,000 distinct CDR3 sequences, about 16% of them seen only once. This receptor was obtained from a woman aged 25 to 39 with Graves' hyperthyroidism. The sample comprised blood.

CDR3 amino acids: CASSERGDSEAFF. Here the CDR3 DNA reads TGTGCCAGCAGTGAAAGAGGCGACTCCGAAGCTTTCTTT. The J gene is TRBJ1-1, the V gene TRBV2; D not resolved. Germline CDR1 and CDR2: SNHLY and FYNNEI. Trimming shortened V by 2 bases and J by 8 bases, and 12 bases separated the two germline ends. The CDR3 consists of 13 residues.